This T cell receptor beta chain was recorded in a study of CD8 T cells in ankylosing spondylitis (TCRdb year 2017). For context, the study as a whole: The study set out to find disease-linked TCR variants by profiling T cell receptor beta repertoires in ankylosing spondylitis patients and healthy donors. The full study cohort comprised 20 to 30 ankylosing spondylitis patients and approximately 100 healthy donors. Samples of peripheral blood were taken, and for ankylosing spondylitis patients, synovial fluid was collected as well.

Summary of the overall study and its limitations: A CD8+ phenotype was shown by the disease-linked clones, which were found at relatively low frequencies in peripheral blood. The disease-linked clones were reported as significantly enriched in matched synovial fluid samples from ankylosing spondylitis patients. Some motif variants were previously reported in synovial fluid and blood of reactive arthritis patients, suggesting common disease-initiation mechanisms. Blood from ankylosing spondylitis patients appeared to be characterized by a TCR beta motif composed of eight highly homologous amino acid variants.

This clonotype appeared a few times. Its antigen specificity is not known. No clone much larger than this one lies a single base away; base qualities are absent. Synovial fluid samples and blood samples obtained from the same ankylosing spondylitis patients were matched. The instrument given in TCRdb is Illumina HiSeq 2500. Quantitative 5'-RACE with molecular barcodes was the method used to prepare the TCR beta libraries. The paper's data handling went like this. A new computational method, built on a probabilistic model of VDJ rearrangement, was used to identify disease-linked TCR variants. TCRdb trimmed the raw reads at Q25, called clones with MiXCR and kept productive beta chains. Every distinct CDR3 protein forms one entry, paired with its most common genes and DNA. The V and J calls were not made by the authors but by TCRdb's processing. For this sample the table gives fewer than 180,000 distinct CDR3 sequences, of which 40% to 50% were detected only once. The ten largest clones take up about 15% of the sample.

The CDR3 covers 15 residues, taking in both the cysteine and the phenylalanine. Of all the DNA, just the CDR3 is kept, 45 bases in frame from base 1. In the germline V gene, CDR1 corresponds to ENHRY and CDR2 to SYGVKD. V and J are trimmed by 3 bases and 0 bases, and the gene matches miss 2 bases of the junction. The chain employs TRBV10-3 and TRBJ1-5; TRBD1 fits 7 bases in the junction. Sequencing was carried out using synovial fluid, either unsorted or a sorted T cell fraction (not recorded which). The TCR comes from a male donor with ankylosing spondylitis. The nucleotide sequence is TGTGCCATCAGTGACCGACAGGGTAGCAATCAGCCCCAGCATTTT. It codes for CAISDRQGSNQPQHF.